This TCR beta chain is drawn from a study of T cells in localized non-small cell lung cancer. Whole-study findings and limits: Appearing in adjacent lung were a median about 60 of the top 100 tumor clones. Tumor trailed uninvolved adjacent lung in T cell clonality, which peaked there. Increased T cell density in blood showed an association with longer overall survival.

Looked up from germline, CDR1 is SGHNT and CDR2 is YENEEA. Germline trimming cut 5 bases from V and 1 base from J; bases unmatched to any gene: 4. CDR3 length: 14 residues. Method: immunoSEQ multiplex PCR; TCRdb's copy keeps in-frame clones and lacks some. The table includes fewer than 2,000 clones, around 41% detected once. About this clone itself: Its target is not known.

The sequence was obtained from a female donor aged 60 or older with stage I lung adenocarcinoma. The sample in question was lung tumor tissue, obtained before any cancer treatment. This chain uses TRBV11-3 with TRBJ2-7, with 8 nucleotides matching TRBD1. The CDR3 sequence: CASSLQGVSYEQYF. The CDR3 coding sequence is TGTGCCAGCAGCCTACAGGGGGTTTCCTACGAGCAGTACTTC.